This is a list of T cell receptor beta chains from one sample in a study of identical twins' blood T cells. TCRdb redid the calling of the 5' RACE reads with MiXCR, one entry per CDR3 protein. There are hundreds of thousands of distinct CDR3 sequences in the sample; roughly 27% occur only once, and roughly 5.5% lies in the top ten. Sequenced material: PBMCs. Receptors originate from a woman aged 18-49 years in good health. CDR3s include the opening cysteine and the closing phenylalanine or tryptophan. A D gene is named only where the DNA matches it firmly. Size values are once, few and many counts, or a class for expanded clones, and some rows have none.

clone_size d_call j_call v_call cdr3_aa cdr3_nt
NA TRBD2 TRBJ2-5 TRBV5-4 CASSGRRRSAGLAGERETQYF TGTGCCAGCAGCGGGAGACGTCGGTCAGCAGGACTAGCGGGAGAAAGAGAGACCCAGTACTTC
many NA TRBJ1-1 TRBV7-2 CASSLSGPEAFF TGCGCCAGCAGCTTGAGTGGCCCTGAAGCTTTCTTT
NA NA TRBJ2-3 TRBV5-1 CASSSYISTDTQYF TGCGCCAGCAGCTCCTATATTAGCACAGATACGCAGTATTTT
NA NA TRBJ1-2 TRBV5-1 CASSLDAGTLSGYTF TGCGCCAGCAGCTTGGACGCCGGGACTCTGAGCGGCTACACCTTC
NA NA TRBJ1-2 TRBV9 CASNPGATNYGYTF TGTGCCAGCAACCCAGGAGCAACTAACTATGGCTACACCTTC
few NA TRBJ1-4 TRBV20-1 CSAVGTDNEKLFF TGCAGTGCCGTAGGGACGGATAATGAAAAACTGTTTTTT
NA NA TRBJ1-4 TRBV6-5 CASSYSQQSGGEKLFF TGTGCCAGCAGTTACTCACAGCAGAGCGGAGGTGAAAAACTGTTTTTT
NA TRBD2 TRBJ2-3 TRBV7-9 CASSRSRTSGRTDTQYF TGTGCCAGCAGCCGTTCAAGGACTAGCGGGAGAACAGATACGCAGTATTTT
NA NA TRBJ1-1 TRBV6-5 CASRGGITEAFF TGTGCCAGCAGGGGGGGTATTACTGAAGCTTTCTTT
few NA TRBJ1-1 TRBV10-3 CAIRTGSKNTEAFF TGTGCCATCAGGACAGGTTCAAAGAACACTGAAGCTTTCTTT
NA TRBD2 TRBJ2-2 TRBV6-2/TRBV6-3 CASTLAGNTGELFF TGTGCCAGCACCCTAGCGGGGAACACCGGGGAGCTGTTTTTT
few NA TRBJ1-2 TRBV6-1 CASSRTPGAYGYTF TGTGCCAGCAGTAGGACTCCTGGGGCATATGGCTACACCTTC
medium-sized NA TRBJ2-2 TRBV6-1 CASSYGTDNTGELFF TGTGCCAGCAGCTACGGGACGGACAACACCGGGGAGCTGTTTTTT
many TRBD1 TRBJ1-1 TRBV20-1 CSARETGSGTEAFF TGCAGTGCTAGAGAGACAGGGAGTGGCACTGAAGCTTTCTTT
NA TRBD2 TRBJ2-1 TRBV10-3 CAISESMGKGTRSHRQFF TGTGCCATCAGTGAGTCGATGGGGAAAGGGACTAGGTCCCATAGGCAGTTCTTC
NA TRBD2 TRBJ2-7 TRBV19 CASSPNLAGVGEQYF TGTGCCAGTAGCCCGAATCTAGCGGGAGTTGGAGAGCAGTACTTC
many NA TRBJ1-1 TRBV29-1 CSVDVMNTEAFF TGCAGCGTTGACGTCATGAACACTGAAGCTTTCTTT
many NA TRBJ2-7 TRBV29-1 CSVEDPAGILEQYF TGCAGCGTTGAAGATCCAGCAGGGATTCTCGAGCAGTACTTC
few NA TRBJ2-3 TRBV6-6 CASRVNRLSDTQYF TGTGCCAGCAGGGTGAATAGGCTATCCGATACGCAGTATTTT
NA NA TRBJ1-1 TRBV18 CASSPRQSEAFF TGTGCCAGCTCACCTCGACAGTCTGAAGCTTTCTTT
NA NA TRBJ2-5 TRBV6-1 CAGGEIWETQYF TGTGCCGGCGGTGAGATTTGGGAGACCCAGTACTTC
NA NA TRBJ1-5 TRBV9 CASSVGTVNQPQHF TGTGCCAGCAGCGTAGGAACAGTTAATCAGCCCCAGCATTTT
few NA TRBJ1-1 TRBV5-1 CASSWTVDTEAFF TGCGCCAGCAGTTGGACGGTTGACACTGAAGCTTTCTTT
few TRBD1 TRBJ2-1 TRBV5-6 CASSLYRDRGVNEQFF TGTGCCAGCAGCTTATACCGGGACAGGGGAGTGAATGAGCAGTTCTTC
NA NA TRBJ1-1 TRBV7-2 CAGSLGVFGTEAFF TGTGCCGGCAGCTTGGGGGTATTCGGGACTGAAGCTTTCTTT
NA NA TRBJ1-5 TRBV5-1 CASSPGGASNQPQHF TGCGCCAGCAGCCCGGGGGGGGCTAGCAATCAGCCCCAGCATTTT
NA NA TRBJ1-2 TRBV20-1 CSARDRKGINYGYTF TGCAGTGCTAGAGATCGAAAGGGGATTAACTATGGCTACACCTTC
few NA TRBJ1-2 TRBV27 CASNGGVGYTF TGTGCCAGCAACGGGGGGGTTGGCTACACCTTC
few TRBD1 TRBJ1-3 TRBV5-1 CASSLGTGAGNTIYF TGCGCCAGCAGCTTGGGCACAGGGGCTGGAAACACCATATATTTT
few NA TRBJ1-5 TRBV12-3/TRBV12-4 CASSPQLNQPQHF TGTGCCAGCAGTCCACAGCTCAATCAGCCCCAGCATTTT
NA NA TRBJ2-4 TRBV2 CASSGQSLIAKNIQYF TGTGCCAGCTCTGGACAGTCTCTTATAGCCAAAAACATTCAGTACTTC
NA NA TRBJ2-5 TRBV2 CASALTGQETQYF TGTGCCAGCGCCCTGACAGGACAAGAGACCCAGTACTTC
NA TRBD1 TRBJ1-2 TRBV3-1 CASSQGSRTGLHYGYTF TGTGCCAGCAGCCAAGGTTCGAGGACAGGCTTACACTATGGCTACACCTTC
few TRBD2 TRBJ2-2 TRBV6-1 CASSLAGDNGELFF TGTGCCAGCAGTCTAGCGGGAGACAACGGGGAGCTGTTTTTT
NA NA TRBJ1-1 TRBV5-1 CASNWALLSRTEAFF TGCGCCAGCAACTGGGCACTCCTATCCCGCACTGAAGCTTTCTTT
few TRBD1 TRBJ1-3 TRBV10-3 CAIKGQGVDTIYF TGTGCCATCAAGGGACAGGGTGTGGACACCATATATTTT
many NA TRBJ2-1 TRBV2 CASSLIWTGNEQFF TGTGCCAGCAGTCTCATTTGGACGGGCAATGAGCAGTTCTTC
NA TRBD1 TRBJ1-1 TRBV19 CASSPGGRGAEAFF TGTGCCAGTAGTCCAGGGGGCAGGGGCGCTGAAGCTTTCTTT
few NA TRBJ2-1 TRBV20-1 CSAPNRVPNGEQFF TGCAGTGCTCCTAATCGGGTTCCGAACGGTGAGCAGTTCTTC
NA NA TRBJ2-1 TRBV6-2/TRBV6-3 CASSYSSVEGQFF TGTGCCAGCAGTTACTCGAGCGTGGAAGGGCAGTTCTTC
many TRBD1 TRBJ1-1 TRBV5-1 CASSRQGAMNTEAFF TGCGCCAGCTCTCGTCAGGGGGCCATGAACACTGAAGCTTTCTTT
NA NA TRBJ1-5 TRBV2 CASSSYRASNQPQHF TGTGCCAGCAGTAGTTACAGGGCGAGCAATCAGCCCCAGCATTTT
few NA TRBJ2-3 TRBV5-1 CASRRADTQYF TGCGCCAGCAGGCGGGCAGATACGCAGTATTTT
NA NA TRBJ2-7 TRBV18 CASREGGIYEQYF TGTGCCAGCAGAGAGGGGGGAATCTACGAGCAGTACTTC
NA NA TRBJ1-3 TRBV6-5 CASSYTIPGDSGNTIYF TGTGCCAGCAGTTACACCATCCCAGGGGATTCTGGAAACACCATATATTTT
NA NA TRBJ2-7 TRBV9 CASSVIEGYEQYF TGTGCCAGCAGCGTAATCGAGGGTTACGAGCAGTACTTC
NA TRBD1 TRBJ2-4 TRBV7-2 CASSPGQVFDLAKNIQYF TGTGCCAGCAGCCCGGGACAGGTCTTCGACTTAGCCAAAAACATTCAGTACTTC
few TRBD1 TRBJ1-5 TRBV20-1 CSARRGTDNQPQHF TGCAGTGCTAGAAGGGGGACAGATAATCAGCCCCAGCATTTT